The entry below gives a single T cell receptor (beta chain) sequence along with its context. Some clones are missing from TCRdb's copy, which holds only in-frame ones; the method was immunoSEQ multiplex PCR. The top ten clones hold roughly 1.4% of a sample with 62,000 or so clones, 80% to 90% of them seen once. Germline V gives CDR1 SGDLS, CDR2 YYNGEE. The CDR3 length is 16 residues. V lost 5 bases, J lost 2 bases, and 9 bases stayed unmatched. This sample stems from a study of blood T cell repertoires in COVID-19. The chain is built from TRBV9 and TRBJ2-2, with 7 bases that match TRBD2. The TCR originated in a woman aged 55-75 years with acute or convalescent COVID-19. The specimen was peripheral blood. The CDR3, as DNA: TGTGCCAGCAGTCGGGGGGACTACCTAAACACCGGGGAGCTGTTTTTT. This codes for CASSRGDYLNTGELFF.